A single sample gave rise to the 8 T cell receptor beta chains below, sequenced in a study of identical twins. Each CDR3 protein is one row after TCRdb ran MiXCR on the 5' RACE reads. The repertoire holds 300,000 to 400,000 distinct CDR3 sequences, with around an eighth as singletons. This sample also belongs to another study, concerning yellow fever vaccine responses in identical twins.

Sequencing was performed on CD8+ T cells sorted from blood. All receptors come from a young woman in good health.

This clonotype was found a few times. The chain couples TRBV5-6 to TRBJ2-7; D may correspond to TRBD1 or TRBD2 (5 bases each). The CDR3 is 16 amino acids. In germline, CDR1 is SGHDT, CDR2 YYEEEE. With 4 bases removed from V and 0 bases from J, the gap between germline ends came to 17 bases. The CDR3 is CASSPIGTESSYEQYV. The CDR3 DNA follows: TGTGCCAGCAGCCCCATCGGGACGGAAAGCTCCTACGAGCAGTACGTC.

This clonotype was recorded a few times. The chain couples TRBV20-1 to TRBJ2-1; D may be TRBD2 (5 bases). Trimming took 1 base from V and 6 from J, leaving 13 bases between them. The CDR3 spans 14 residues. CDR1 DFQATT and CDR2 SNEGSKA come from the germline V gene (reference sequence). CDR3 nucleotide sequence: TGCAGTGCTAGAGTGCCCGAAACTAGCAATGAGCAGTTCTTC. It translates to CSARVPETSNEQFF.

This clonotype was observed many times. The chain links TRBV4-1 to TRBJ2-2; possibly TRBD1 for D (6 bases). Trimming left V 7 bases short and J 6 bases short, with 21 bases between. CDR1 and CDR2 (germline): MGHRA, YSYEKL. The length of the CDR3 is 16 residues. The CDR3 spells CASTTAPTAGAGELFF. Written as DNA, the CDR3 is TGCGCCAGCACCACAGCACCGACGGCAGGGGCCGGGGAGCTGTTTTTT.

The CDR3 coding sequence is TGCGCCAGCAGCCAAGAAGGACAGGTCTATGGCTACACCTTC. As protein: CASSQEGQVYGYTF. The chain joins TRBV5-1 to TRBJ1-2; TRBD1 aligns across 7 bases. J was trimmed by 4 bases and V by 4 bases; bases with no gene match: 7. Germline V gene data show CDR1 as SGHRS and CDR2 as YFSETQ. The CDR3 covers 14 residues.

V gene TRBV7-8 combines with J gene TRBJ1-2, with a weak D call TRBD1 (5 bases). V was clipped by 5 bases and J by 4 bases, with 14 bases between them. The CDR3 spans 14 residues. CDR1 and CDR2 (germline): SGHVS, FQNEAQ. CDR3 sequence (DNA): TGTGCCAGCAGCCCGACGGGGGGTATCTATGGCTACACCTTC. It translates to CASSPTGGIYGYTF.

Details on this clonotype: This CDR3 is missing its conserved last phenylalanine or tryptophan, likely due to a read error. CDR3 protein: CASSSTAPSMLAGVSTDTQYY. DNA for the CDR3: TGTGCCAGCAGTTCCACGGCTCCGTCGATGCTAGCGGGAGTTAGCACAGATACGCAGTATTAT. This chain connects TRBV12-3 or TRBV12-4 to TRBJ2-3; 10 positions match TRBD2. The CDR3 totals 21 residues. Trimming at V came to 4 bases and at J to 0 bases, leaving 19 bases not matched to a gene.

This clonotype was recorded a few times. The rearrangement joins TRBV2 to TRBJ2-1; D not certain. The CDR3 length is 15 residues. V was cut by 6 bases and J by 8 bases, with 20 bases left in between. Germline CDR1 and CDR2: SNHLY and FYNNEI. CDR3 amino acids: CASSPSTGSGYEQFF. CDR3 coding DNA: TGTGCCAGCAGCCCGAGTACGGGCTCTGGGTATGAGCAGTTCTTC.

This clonotype was counted only a few times. V gene TRBV6-4 combines with J gene TRBJ2-1, with D possibly matching TRBD2 (5 bases). Trimming took 4 bases from V and 2 from J, leaving 12 bases between them. The CDR3 is 15 amino acids. Germline CDR1 reads MRHNA; CDR2 reads SNTAGT. The CDR3, as DNA: TGTGCCAGCAGTGGGGGAGTAGCAGCCTACAATGAGCAGTTCTTC. It is translated as CASSGGVAAYNEQFF.